A single sample gave rise to the 18 T cell receptor beta chains below, sequenced in a study of intratumoral heterogeneity in liver cancer. Generated by immunoSEQ multiplex PCR, the TCRdb table keeps only in-frame clones and is missing some. Of about 20,000 clones in the sample, roughly 66% were seen once. Sequenced material: tumor-adjacent normal tissue, taken before any cancer treatment. Receptors were obtained from a woman between 65 and 79 years old with hepatocellular carcinoma.

The rearrangement links TRBV6-2 or TRBV6-3 to TRBJ2-7; 7 nucleotides align to TRBD1. The V and J ends lost 2 bases and 2 bases, in that order; junction bases with no gene match: 9. The CDR3 has 16 amino acids. Germline V gene data show CDR1 as MNHEY and CDR2 as SVGEGT. The CDR3 loop is CASSYPSLTGTYEQYF. The CDR3 nucleotides are TGTGCCAGCAGTTACCCTTCTCTGACAGGGACCTACGAGCAGTACTTC.

The chain links TRBV15 to TRBJ1-6; TRBD1 aligns across 7 bases. CDR3 length: 15 amino acids. Germline V gives CDR1 LNHNV, CDR2 YYDKDF (reference sequence). Trimming at V came to 0 bases and at J to 6 bases, leaving 2 bases not matched to a gene. CDR3 sequence reads: CATSRDGQANSPLHF. The DNA of the CDR3 is TGTGCCACCAGCAGAGACGGACAGGCTAATTCACCCCTCCACTTT.

The genes are TRBV5-6 and TRBJ1-2; D not resolved. V lost 0 bases and J lost 7, with 10 bases in between. CDR1 is SGHDT and CDR2 is YYEEEE in the germline V gene. The CDR3 consists of 13 residues. The CDR3 region is CASSLAAGGGYTF. CDR3 nucleotides: TGTGCCAGCAGCTTGGCGGCAGGCGGTGGCTACACCTTC. The full variable domain, completed using reference TRBV5-6 and TRBJ1-2, is DAGVTQSPTHLIKTRGQQVTLRCSPKSGHDTVSWYQQALGQGPQFIFQYYEEEERQRGNFPDRFSGHQFPNYSSELNVNALLLGDSALYLCASSLAAGGGYTFGSGTRLTVV.

The chain recombines TRBV7-3 with TRBJ2-1, with D perhaps matching TRBD1 (7 bases). The germline V gene has CDR1 SGHTA and CDR2 FQGTGA. The CDR3 runs 13 residues. V shed 5 bases and J shed 6 bases, with 11 bases lying between them. CDR3 sequence (DNA): TGTGCCAGCAGCAGGGGGCGGGGCAATGAGCAGTTCTTC. Encoded protein: CASSRGRGNEQFF.

This chain joins TRBV6-1 and TRBJ2-5; D is unclear. CDR1 and CDR2 (germline): MNHNS, SASEGT. This CDR3 has 14 amino acids. V was pared by 2 bases and J by 4 bases, with 11 bases between. For the CDR3, the DNA is TGTGCCAGCAGTGAAAGGAGACCGGGAGAGACCCAGTACTTC. Its translation: CASSERRPGETQYF.

This chain links TRBV6-1 with TRBJ1-5; D is unresolved. Germline V gene sequence: CDR1 MNHNS, CDR2 SASEGT. The CDR3 spans 13 residues. V lost 1 base to trimming and J lost 9 bases, with 10 bases between them. CDR3 residues: CASSEEVPGPQHF. DNA for the CDR3: TGTGCCAGCAGTGAAGAGGTCCCCGGGCCCCAGCATTTT.

This clone was seen only a few times. V usage is TRBV9 and J usage is TRBJ1-3; D is ambiguous. The germline gives CDR1 SGDLS, CDR2 YYNGEE. This CDR3 region has 15 residues. The ends were cut back, 4 bases at V and 0 bases at J, with 11 bases in the middle. The CDR3 region has the DNA TGTGCCAGCAGCCGGGTGCCTTTCTCTGGAAACACCATATATTTT. As protein: CASSRVPFSGNTIYF.

The V gene is TRBV28, the J gene TRBJ1-4; 7 bases agree with TRBD1. Losses at the gene ends were 0 bases for V and 5 bases for J; bases not matched to a gene: 6. Germline V lookup: CDR1 MDHEN, CDR2 SYDVKM. The CDR3 spans 16 residues. CDR3 bases: TGTGCCAGCAGTTTATGGGGGGACAGTCGAAATGAAAAACTGTTTTTT. It is translated as CASSLWGDSRNEKLFF.

This clone was seen more than once but under ten times. The chain recombines TRBV27 with TRBJ1-1, with a weak D call TRBD1 (6 bases). Trimming took off 0 bases at V and 7 bases at J, with 21 bases between the two ends. The CDR3 length is 17 residues. Germline CDR1 and CDR2: MNHEY and SMNVEV (reference sequence). The DNA of the CDR3 is TGTGCCAGCAGTTTATCGAATGGGGGGGCATATAACTTTGAAGCTTTCTTT. It codes for CASSLSNGGAYNFEAFF.

The CDR3 region is CASSSGTVLETQYF. The CDR3 bases are TGTGCCAGTAGCTCCGGGACAGTTTTAGAGACCCAGTACTTC. This sequence joins TRBV19 and TRBJ2-5; 7 nucleotides agree with TRBD1. Trimming cost V 6 bases and J 4 bases; bases outside gene matches: 8. The germline gives CDR1 LNHDA, CDR2 SQIVND (reference sequence). The CDR3 sequence is 14 residues long.

The chain combines TRBV30 with TRBJ1-4, with D unclear. CDR1 GTSNPN and CDR2 SVGIG come from the germline V gene (reference sequence). V lost 1 base to trimming and J lost 4 bases, with 13 bases between them. The CDR3 consists of 15 residues. CDR3 sequence reads: CAWSADSPLNEKLFF. In nucleotides, the CDR3 is TGTGCCTGGAGTGCGGATTCCCCCCTTAATGAAAAACTGTTTTTT.

This CDR3 is CASTDSGRGAFF. The CDR3 bases are TGTGCCAGTACTGATTCGGGGCGGGGAGCTTTCTTT. V and J are TRBV28 and TRBJ1-1, with D tentatively TRBD1 (5 bases). The CDR3 extends over 12 amino acids. CDR1 is MDHEN, CDR2 SYDVKM, per germline. V was clipped by 9 bases and J by 10 bases, with 18 bases between them.

The chain employs TRBV27 and TRBJ2-5; the D gene is possibly TRBD2 (6 bases). Trimming removed 3 bases from V and 5 bases from J, with 16 bases in between. The CDR3 sequence is 15 residues long. Germline V gene lookup returns CDR1 MNHEY and CDR2 SMNVEV (reference sequence). CDR3 residues: CASSFDGGRSETQYF. Here the CDR3 DNA reads TGTGCCAGCAGTTTTGACGGGGGTCGCTCGGAGACCCAGTACTTC.

This rearrangement joins TRBV28 to TRBJ2-7; 8 positions match TRBD1. This CDR3 is 13 amino acids long. Germline assignment: CDR1 MDHEN and CDR2 SYDVKM. Losses at the gene ends were 8 bases for V and 4 bases for J; bases not matched to a gene: 7. The CDR3 region is CASYGQGLYEQYF. In nucleotides, the CDR3 is TGTGCCAGCTACGGACAGGGTTTGTACGAGCAGTACTTC.

The chain has TRBV11-3 and TRBJ2-3; 13 nucleotides align to TRBD2. The germline V gene encodes CDR1 SGHNT and CDR2 YENEEA. This CDR3 region has 15 residues. J gave up 6 bases and V 1 base, and 1 base lay outside the gene matches. CDR3 region: CASSLGTSGSDTQYF. The DNA of the CDR3 is TGTGCCAGCAGCTTAGGGACTAGCGGGAGTGATACGCAGTATTTT.

J is TRBJ1-2 and V is TRBV18, with 8 bases that match TRBD1. V lost 3 bases and J lost 3; bases outside the gene matches: 9. There are 16 residues in the CDR3. The germline V gene has CDR1 KGHSH and CDR2 LQKENI. CDR3 bases: TGTGCCAGCTCACCGCGCCCGGGACAGGAGGACTATGGCTACACCTTC. Its protein product is CASSPRPGQEDYGYTF.

This sequence joins TRBV4-1 and TRBJ2-3; 9 bases align to TRBD1. The germline V gene has CDR1 MGHRA and CDR2 YSYEKL. The CDR3 consists of 14 residues. The V and J ends lost 4 bases and 6 bases, in that order; junction bases with no gene match: 5. CDR3 region: CASSPGQGGDTQYF. The CDR3 DNA reads TGCGCCAGCAGCCCGGGACAGGGTGGGGATACGCAGTATTTT.

The chain uses TRBV7-2 and TRBJ2-3, with TRBD2 matching over 12 bases. This CDR3 has 16 amino acids. The trim removed 1 base at V and 6 bases at J, leaving 5 bases unmatched. Germline CDR1 SGHTA, CDR2 FQGNSA. The CDR3 DNA sequence: TGTGCCAGCAGCTTAGGTCTAGCGGGAGGGCATGATACGCAGTATTTT. This translates into CASSLGLAGGHDTQYF.